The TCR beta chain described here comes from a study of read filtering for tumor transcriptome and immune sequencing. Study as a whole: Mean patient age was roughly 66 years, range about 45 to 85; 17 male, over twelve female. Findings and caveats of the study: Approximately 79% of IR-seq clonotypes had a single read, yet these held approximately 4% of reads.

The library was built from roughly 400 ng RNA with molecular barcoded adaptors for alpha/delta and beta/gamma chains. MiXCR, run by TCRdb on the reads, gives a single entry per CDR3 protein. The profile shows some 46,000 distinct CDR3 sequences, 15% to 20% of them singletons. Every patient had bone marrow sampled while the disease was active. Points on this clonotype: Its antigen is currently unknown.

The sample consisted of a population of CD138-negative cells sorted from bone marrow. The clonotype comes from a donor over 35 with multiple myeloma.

The DNA of the CDR3 is TGTGCCAGCAGTTCGGGACTAGCGGGAGTCTTAGATACGCAGTATTTT. Amino acid sequence: CASSSGLAGVLDTQYF. V usage is TRBV28 and J usage is TRBJ2-3; 14 bases are shared with TRBD2. The CDR3 length is 16 residues. With 4 bases clipped from V and 5 bases from J, the junction kept 5 bases outside the gene matches. The germline V gene has CDR1 MDHEN and CDR2 SYDVKM.